Here is one T cell receptor (beta chain) with its context. Its target is unknown. The sample comes from a study of OX40 agonist ivuxolimab in advanced cancers. Study details: Patients were treated with ivuxolimab, an agonistic anti-OX40 (CD134) antibody. Every 2 weeks, patients got intravenous ivuxolimab at one of six dose levels (0.01-10 mg/kg). Prior anti-PD-1, anti-PD-L1 or anti-CTLA-4 therapy was allowed; 35% to 40% had some.

TCRdb's copy holds only in-frame clones and misses some; the assay was immunoSEQ multiplex PCR. The sample has about 86,000 clones, 91% seen once. Findings and caveats of the study: Some nonresponders additionally presented with little normalized T-cell clonal expansion.

Germline V gene sequence: CDR1 SGHTA, CDR2 FQGNSA. The length of the CDR3 is 16 residues. V lost 2 bases and J lost 1, with 12 bases in between. Sequences were derived from CD4+ or CD8+ T cells sorted from blood, sampled in a trial of the OX40 agonist ivuxolimab. The chain links TRBV7-2 to TRBJ1-5; tentatively, D is TRBD1 (5 bases). The source is an adult with an advanced solid tumor such as melanoma, head and neck, liver or kidney cancer. The DNA of the CDR3 is TGTGCCAGCAGCTTACAGGGTTATGGGAGCAATCAGCCCCAGCATTTT. Translated: CASSLQGYGSNQPQHF.